This T cell receptor beta chain was identified in a study of blood T cell repertoires in COVID-19. Clones were sequenced by immunoSEQ multiplex PCR, and TCRdb holds only the in-frame ones, with some missing. The sample has 63,000 or so clones; 70% to 85% are singletons. The CDR3 spans 14 residues. V lost 7 bases and J lost 2; bases outside the gene matches: 5. Germline V gives CDR1 MNHNY, CDR2 SVGAGI (reference sequence). The gene calls are TRBV6-6 and TRBJ1-5, with TRBD1 matching 7 bases. The material sequenced was peripheral blood. The source is a man older than 75 with active COVID-19. The CDR3 region is CASTNRGGNQPQHF. For the CDR3, the DNA is TGTGCCAGCACCAACAGGGGTGGCAATCAGCCCCAGCATTTT.